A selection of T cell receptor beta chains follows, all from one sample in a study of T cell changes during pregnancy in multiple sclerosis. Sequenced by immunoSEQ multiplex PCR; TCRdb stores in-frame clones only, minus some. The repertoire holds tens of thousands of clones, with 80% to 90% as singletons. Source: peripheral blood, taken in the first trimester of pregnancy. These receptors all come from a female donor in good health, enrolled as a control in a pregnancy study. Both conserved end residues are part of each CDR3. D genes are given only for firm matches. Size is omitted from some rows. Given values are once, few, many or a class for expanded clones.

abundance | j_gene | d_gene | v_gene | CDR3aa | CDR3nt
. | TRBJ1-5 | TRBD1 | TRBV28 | CASSFGQGNQPQHF | TGTGCCAGCAGTTTCGGACAGGGTAATCAGCCCCAGCATTTT
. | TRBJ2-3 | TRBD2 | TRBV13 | CASSQLAGASDTQYF | TGTGCCAGCAGCCAGTTAGCGGGGGCCTCAGATACGCAGTATTTT
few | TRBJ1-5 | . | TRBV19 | CASSMGSGGGGNQPQHF | TGTGCCAGTAGTATGGGAAGCGGGGGAGGTGGGAATCAGCCCCAGCATTTT
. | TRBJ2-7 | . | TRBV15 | CATSRDWAGEQYF | TGTGCCACCAGCAGAGATTGGGCTGGGGAGCAGTACTTC
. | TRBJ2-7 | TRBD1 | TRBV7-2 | CASSLGTGRHEQYF | TGTGCCAGCAGCCTAGGGACAGGGAGGCACGAGCAGTACTTC
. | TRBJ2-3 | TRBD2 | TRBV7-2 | CASSRSGTSGTDTQYF | TGTGCCAGCAGTCGATCCGGGACTAGCGGCACAGATACGCAGTATTTT
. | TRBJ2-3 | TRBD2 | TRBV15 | CATSREAGGGASDTQYF | TGTGCCACCAGCAGAGAGGCGGGAGGGGGGGCGTCAGATACGCAGTATTTT
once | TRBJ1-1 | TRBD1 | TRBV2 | CASRDRGTNTEAFF | TGTGCCAGCCGGGACAGGGGCACGAACACTGAAGCTTTCTTT
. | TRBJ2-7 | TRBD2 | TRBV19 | CASSGLAGSQAGEQYF | TGTGCCAGTAGTGGGTTAGCGGGCAGTCAGGCCGGCGAGCAGTACTTC
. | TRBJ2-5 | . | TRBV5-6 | CASSLMTRAPETQYF | TGTGCCAGCAGCTTGATGACCAGAGCGCCGGAGACCCAGTACTTC
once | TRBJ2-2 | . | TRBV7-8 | CASSLGLSTANTGELFF | TGTGCCAGCAGCTTAGGACTATCCACCGCGAACACCGGGGAGCTGTTTTTT
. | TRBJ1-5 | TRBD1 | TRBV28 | CASSSGGTSNQPQHF | TGTGCCAGCAGTTCAGGGGGGACTAGCAATCAGCCCCAGCATTTT
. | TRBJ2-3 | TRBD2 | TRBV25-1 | CASSPTSRASGVGDTQYF | TGTGCCAGCAGTCCGACCTCCAGGGCTAGCGGAGTCGGGGATACGCAGTATTTT
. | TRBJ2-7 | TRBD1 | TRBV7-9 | CASSSQTGGASYEQYF | TGTGCCAGCAGCTCTCAGACAGGGGGCGCGTCCTACGAGCAGTACTTC
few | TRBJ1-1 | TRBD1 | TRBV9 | CASSETGGNTEAFF | TGTGCCAGCAGCGAGACAGGGGGTAACACTGAAGCTTTCTTT
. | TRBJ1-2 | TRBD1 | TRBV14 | CASSQTGTGDRGYTF | TGTGCCAGCAGCCAGACCGGGACAGGGGATCGAGGCTACACCTTC
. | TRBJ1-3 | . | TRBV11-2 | CASSLGAVSGNTIYF | TGTGCCAGCAGCTTAGGTGCAGTCTCTGGAAACACCATATATTTT
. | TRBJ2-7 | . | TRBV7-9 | CASSFDSPRLGEQYF | TGTGCCAGCAGCTTTGACAGTCCACGGCTGGGCGAGCAGTACTTC
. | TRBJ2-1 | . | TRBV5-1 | CASSSPGDNEQFF | TGCGCCAGCAGCTCACCGGGGGACAATGAGCAGTTCTTC
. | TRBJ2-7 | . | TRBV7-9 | CASSLAGDEQYF | TGTGCCAGCAGCTTAGCAGGGGACGAGCAGTACTTC
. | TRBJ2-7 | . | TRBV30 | CAWSVQYYEQYF | TGTGCCTGGAGTGTACAGTACTACGAGCAGTACTTC
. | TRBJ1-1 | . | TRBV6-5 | CASSSQTEAFF | TGTGCCAGCAGTTCCCAAACTGAAGCTTTCTTT
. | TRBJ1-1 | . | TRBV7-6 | CASSLVVQVLNTEAFF | TGTGCCAGCAGCTTAGTTGTGCAGGTGTTGAACACTGAAGCTTTCTTT
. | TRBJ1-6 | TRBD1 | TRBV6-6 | CASSRDRNYSPLHF | TGTGCCAGCAGTCGGGACAGGAATTATTCACCCCTCCACTTT
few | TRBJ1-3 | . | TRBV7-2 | CASSPLSSGNTIYF | TGTGCCAGCAGCCCTCTGAGCTCTGGAAACACCATATATTTT
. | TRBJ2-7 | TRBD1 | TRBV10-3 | CAISLGQGGSYEQYF | TGTGCCATCAGCTTGGGACAGGGAGGGTCATACGAGCAGTACTTC
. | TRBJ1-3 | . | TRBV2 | CASKGVSGNTIYF | TGTGCCAGCAAGGGGGTCTCTGGAAACACCATATATTTT
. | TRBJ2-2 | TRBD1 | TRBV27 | CASSPGTAPGELFF | TGTGCCAGCAGCCCCGGGACAGCCCCCGGGGAGCTGTTTTTT
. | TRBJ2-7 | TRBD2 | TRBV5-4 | CASTQTGGATYEQYF | TGTGCCAGCACCCAAACCGGGGGGGCGACCTACGAGCAGTACTTC
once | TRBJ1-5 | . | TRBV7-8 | CASSFQTGSNQPQHF | TGTGCCAGCAGCTTCCAAACGGGTAGCAATCAGCCCCAGCATTTT
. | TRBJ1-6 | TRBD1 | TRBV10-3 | CATTGQGDNSPLHF | TGTGCCACCACGGGACAGGGAGATAATTCACCCCTCCACTTT
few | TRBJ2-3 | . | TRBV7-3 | CASSARQGGTQYF | TGTGCCAGCAGCGCCCGACAGGGAGGTACGCAGTATTTT
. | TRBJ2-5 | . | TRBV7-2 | CASSLATGGPQETQYF | TGTGCCAGCAGCTTAGCGACCGGGGGGCCACAAGAGACCCAGTACTTC
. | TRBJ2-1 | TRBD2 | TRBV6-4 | CASSPHGSGGAYEQFF | TGTGCCAGCAGCCCGCACGGTAGCGGGGGGGCTTATGAGCAGTTCTTC
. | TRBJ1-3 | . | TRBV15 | CATSPQVSSGNTIYF | TGTGCCACCAGCCCACAGGTCAGCTCTGGAAACACCATATATTTT
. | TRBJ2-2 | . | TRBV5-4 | CASSLDPRREVTGELFF | TGTGCCAGCAGCTTAGATCCCCGGAGGGAAGTCACCGGGGAGCTGTTTTTT
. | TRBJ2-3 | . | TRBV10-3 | CAITNPNEEKPEGANSDTQYF | TGTGCCATCACCAATCCCAACGAGGAAAAGCCCGAGGGTGCAAACTCAGATACGCAGTATTTT
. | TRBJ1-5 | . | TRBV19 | CASSRGTQRGQPQHF | TGTGCCAGTAGTAGAGGGACGCAACGGGGGCAGCCCCAGCATTTT
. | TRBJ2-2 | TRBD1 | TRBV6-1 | CASSESLDRAGELFF | TGTGCCAGCAGTGAAAGTCTGGACAGGGCCGGGGAGCTGTTTTTT
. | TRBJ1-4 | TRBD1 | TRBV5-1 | CASSFGGQGTSTNEKLFF | TGCGCCAGCAGCTTCGGCGGACAGGGGACGTCAACTAATGAAAAACTGTTTTTT
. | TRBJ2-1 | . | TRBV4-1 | CASSQVRTGWNLEQFF | TGCGCCAGCAGCCAAGTGCGTACAGGGTGGAATCTTGAGCAGTTCTTC
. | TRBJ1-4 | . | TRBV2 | CASSSSREKLFF | TGTGCCAGCAGTTCTAGTAGGGAAAAACTGTTTTTT
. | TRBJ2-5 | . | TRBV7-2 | CASSSVGGQGETQYF | TGTGCCAGCAGCTCCGTGGGGGGGCAGGGGGAGACCCAGTACTTC
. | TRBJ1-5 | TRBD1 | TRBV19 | CASKGQGAGQPQHF | TGTGCCAGTAAGGGACAGGGGGCAGGTCAGCCCCAGCATTTT
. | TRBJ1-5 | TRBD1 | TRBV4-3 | CASSQDRAGGQPQHF | TGCGCCAGCAGCCAAGACCGGGCAGGGGGACAGCCCCAGCATTTT
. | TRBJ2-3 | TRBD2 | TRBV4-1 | CASSASGGSTDTQYF | TGCGCCAGCAGCGCCTCGGGGGGGAGCACAGATACGCAGTATTTT
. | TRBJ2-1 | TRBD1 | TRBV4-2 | CASSPGAGGEYNEQFF | TGTGCCAGCAGCCCTGGCGCAGGGGGCGAGTACAATGAGCAGTTCTTC
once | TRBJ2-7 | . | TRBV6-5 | CASSYLGETYEQYF | TGTGCCAGCAGTTACCTTGGGGAGACCTACGAGCAGTACTTC
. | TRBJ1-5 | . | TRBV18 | CASSPTGQPQHF | TGTGCCAGCTCACCAACGGGACAGCCCCAGCATTTT
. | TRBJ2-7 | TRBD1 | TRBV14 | CASSHTGEDRGRGEQYF | TGTGCCAGCAGCCATACTGGGGAGGACAGGGGGCGCGGCGAGCAGTACTTC